A single sample gave rise to the 20 T cell receptor beta chains below, sequenced in a study of T cell repertoires in cytomegalovirus infection. One entry per CDR3 protein, called by TCRdb with MiXCR from the reads. The table shows 90,000 to 120,000 distinct CDR3 sequences, with around 22% occurring only once. The specimen was CD8+ T cells from PBMCs. The receptors shown here come from a human donor in good health (CMV status not recorded). Some clones in this sample may be carry-over from other donors' samples.

This clonotype was detected a few times. This rearrangement joins TRBV30 to TRBJ1-2; D unclear. Trimming took 0 bases from V and 3 from J, leaving 20 bases between them. The CDR3 runs 17 residues. Germline loops: CDR1 GTSNPN, CDR2 SVGIG (reference sequence). The CDR3, as DNA: TGTGCCTGGAGTGTACCTGGGAGGGAAACACGCGACTATGGCTACACCTTC. Protein product: CAWSVPGRETRDYGYTF.

This clonotype came up a few times. This chain links TRBV14 with TRBJ1-1; D is possibly TRBD1 (6 bases). CDR3 length equals 15 residues. The germline gives CDR1 SGHDN, CDR2 FVKESK. The ends were cut back, 4 bases at V and 1 base at J, with 13 bases in the middle. Here the CDR3 reads CASSPARGQNTEAFF. The CDR3 nucleotides are TGTGCCAGCAGCCCTGCGAGGGGACAGAACACTGAAGCTTTCTTT.

This clonotype was seen only a few times. The rearrangement joins TRBV11-2 to TRBJ2-3; perhaps TRBD2 as D (5 bases). Trimming left V 5 bases short and J 2 bases short, with 14 bases between. Germline V CDR1 and CDR2: SGHAT, FQNNGV. The CDR3 is 15 amino acids. The CDR3 region is CASSALTKLTDTQYF. CDR3 sequence (DNA): TGTGCCAGCAGCGCCTTGACTAAACTCACAGATACGCAGTATTTT.

This rearrangement joins TRBV4-3 to TRBJ1-1; no clear D gene. The CDR3 length is 15 residues. The germline V gene encodes CDR1 LGHNA and CDR2 YSLEER. V dropped 0 bases and J dropped 1 base, with 9 bases sitting between them. CDR3 sequence (DNA): TGCGCCAGCAGCCAAGATAGGGAACCGAACACTGAAGCTTTCTTT. Translated: CASSQDREPNTEAFF.

The rearrangement joins TRBV6-1 to TRBJ2-5; 8 bases agree with TRBD1. CDR1 MNHNS and CDR2 SASEGT come from the germline V gene. CDR3 size: 14 residues. With V trimmed by 4 bases and J by 3 bases, 4 bases remained unmatched. The CDR3 region has the DNA TGTGCCAGCAGTGGAGAGACAGGGGAAGAGACCCAGTACTTC. Its translation: CASSGETGEETQYF.

With regard to this clonotype: Being one base from a much bigger clone, this may be a read error. The V gene is TRBV7-3, the J gene TRBJ2-5; D is perhaps TRBD1 or TRBD2 (6 bases each). V lost 1 base to trimming and J lost 1 base, with 10 bases between them. CDR3 length: 15 residues. The V gene's germline CDR1 is SGHTA and CDR2 FQGTGA. CDR3 sequence reads: CASSLRGALQETQYF. The CDR3 DNA is TGTGCCAGCAGCTTAAGGGGGGCCCTCCAAGAGACCCAGTACTTC. Filled out from reference TRBV7-3 and TRBJ2-5, the complete variable domain reads GAGVSQTPSNKVTEKGKYVELRCDPISGHTALYWYRQSLGQGPEFLIYFQGTGAADDSGLPNDRFFAVRPEGSVSTLKIQRTERGDSAVYLCASSLRGALQETQYFGPGTRLLVL.

This clonotype was counted a few times. This chain links TRBV7-4 with TRBJ2-7; TRBD1 matches 7 bases. Germline assignment: CDR1 SGHVT and CDR2 SQSDAQ. The CDR3 has 14 residues. V lost 4 bases to trimming and J lost 2 bases; unmatched junction nucleotides: 5. CDR3 in DNA: TGTGCCAGCAGCTCCGGGACAGCAGCCTACGAGCAGTACTTC. This gives the protein CASSSGTAAYEQYF.

In its sample, this clonotype was seen a few times. V and J are TRBV28 and TRBJ1-1; TRBD1 is a possible D gene (5 bases). The CDR3 length is 16 residues. Per the germline V gene, CDR1 is MDHEN and CDR2 is SYDVKM. The V and J ends lost 7 bases and 0 bases respectively, with 18 bases between them. CDR3 sequence: CASTPLTDLMNTEAFF. For the CDR3, the DNA is TGTGCCAGCACCCCCCTGACAGACCTTATGAACACTGAAGCTTTCTTT.

This clonotype has ten or more counts. The chain joins TRBV5-6 to TRBJ2-7, with 7 bases identical to TRBD1. The trim removed 3 bases at V and 2 bases at J, leaving 5 bases unmatched. Germline V gene sequence: CDR1 SGHDT, CDR2 YYEEEE. The CDR3 has 14 amino acids. The CDR3, as DNA: TGTGCCAGCAGCTCCGGGACAGAGCCCTACGAGCAGTACTTC. Its protein product is CASSSGTEPYEQYF.

This clonotype was counted between two and nine times. The genes are TRBV14 and TRBJ2-7; 9 nucleotides line up with TRBD1. The CDR3 length is 15 residues. Germline V gene data show CDR1 as SGHDN and CDR2 as FVKESK. The V and J ends lost 4 bases and 7 bases, in that order; junction bases with no gene match: 11. CDR3 in amino acids: CASSPGTGSLGEQYF. As DNA, the CDR3 is TGTGCCAGCAGCCCTGGGACAGGGAGTTTAGGGGAGCAGTACTTC.

This clonotype showed up many times. The V call is TRBV7-9, the J call TRBJ2-5, with TRBD2 matching 10 bases. With 6 bases clipped from V and 2 bases from J, the junction kept 6 bases outside the gene matches. Germline CDR1 and CDR2: SEHNR and FQNEAQ (reference sequence). The length of the CDR3 is 15 residues. This CDR3 reads CASSPPSGGQETQYF. DNA of the CDR3: TGTGCCAGCAGTCCGCCTAGCGGGGGACAAGAGACCCAGTACTTC.

Written as DNA, the CDR3 is TGTGCCAGCAGCCAATTCTCGACAGGTTCCTACGAGCAGTACTTC. This gives the protein CASSQFSTGSYEQYF. This chain connects TRBV9 to TRBJ2-7, with D possibly TRBD1 on 6 matching bases. CDR1 SGDLS and CDR2 YYNGEE come from the germline V gene. V gave up 4 bases and J gave up 1 base, with 15 bases separating them. The CDR3 spans 15 residues.

This clonotype was recorded many times. The chain employs TRBV12-3 or TRBV12-4 and TRBJ1-1; D is unresolved. The CDR3 length is 13 residues. The germline V and J ends were trimmed by 4 bases and 5 bases, with 11 bases remaining between them. The CDR3 nucleotides read TGTGCCAGCAGTTCGGGCCCGAGTACTGAAGCTTTCTTT. Translation: CASSSGPSTEAFF.

Many counts were recorded for this clonotype. The chain uses TRBV20-1 and TRBJ2-5, with 7 bases that match TRBD2. Trimming cost V 4 bases and J 5 bases; bases outside gene matches: 7. The CDR3 runs 13 residues. The germline V gene has CDR1 DFQATT and CDR2 SNEGSKA (reference sequence). Here the CDR3 reads CSAKAGEYETQYF. The CDR3 coding sequence is TGCAGTGCTAAGGCGGGAGAATACGAGACCCAGTACTTC.

This clonotype was found once. Being one base from a much bigger clone, this may be a read error. V is TRBV14 and J is TRBJ1-4; weak D call: TRBD1 (5 bases). The CDR3 loop spans 16 amino acids. V was trimmed by 5 bases and J by 3 bases, leaving 16 bases between them. Germline V gene data show CDR1 as SGHDN and CDR2 as FVKESK. CDR3 region: CASSKFGGGSNEKLFF. The CDR3 DNA reads TGTGCCAGCAGCAAATTTGGGGGAGGCTCTAATGAAAAACTGTTTTTT.

This clonotype was picked up many times. The CDR3 DNA sequence: TGTGCCAGCACCATCCTAGGGTTTCTCAACTATGGCTACACCTTC. This translates into CASTILGFLNYGYTF. The chain joins TRBV12-3 or TRBV12-4 to TRBJ1-2, with unresolved D. The CDR3 loop spans 15 amino acids. The ends were cut back, 7 bases at V and 2 bases at J, with 17 bases in the middle.

This clonotype was observed at least ten times. The J gene is TRBJ1-5, the V gene TRBV10-2; the D is unclear. The CDR3 sequence is 13 residues long. Trimming stripped 8 bases from V and 0 bases from J, with 8 bases between. CDR1 is WSHSY, CDR2 SAAADI, per germline. The CDR3 reads CASVRDSNQPQHF. In DNA form, the CDR3 reads TGCGCCAGCGTCCGGGATAGCAATCAGCCCCAGCATTTT.

This clonotype was counted at least ten times. This chain links TRBV6-5 with TRBJ2-1, with no clear D. The CDR3 is 13 amino acids. CDR1 and CDR2 from the germline V gene are MNHEY and SVGAGI. V lost 7 bases and J 5 bases, leaving 12 bases between the germline ends. CDR3 sequence: CASKSPPHNEQFF. The CDR3 DNA reads as TGTGCCAGCAAATCTCCGCCGCACAATGAGCAGTTCTTC.

As concerns this clonotype: Germline and junction disagree at one end, which may indicate a read error. V and J are TRBV7-3 and TRBJ2-1, with a weak D call TRBD2 (5 bases). Germline V CDR1 and CDR2: SGHTA, FQGTGA. The CDR3 is made up of 14 amino acids. CDR3 nucleotides: TGTGCCAGGAGCTTAACGGGATACGGCAATGAGCAGTTCTTC. It codes for CARSLTGYGNEQFF.

Ten or more counts support this clonotype. The chain is built from TRBV4-3 and TRBJ1-2; the D gene is possibly TRBD1 (6 bases). V was cut by 2 bases and J by 3 bases, with 13 bases left in between. Germline CDR1 LGHNA, CDR2 YSLEER. This CDR3 spans 15 amino acids. For the CDR3, the DNA is TGCGCCAGCAGCCAACATACAGGGAGTGACTATGGCTACACCTTC. Translating gives CASSQHTGSDYGYTF.